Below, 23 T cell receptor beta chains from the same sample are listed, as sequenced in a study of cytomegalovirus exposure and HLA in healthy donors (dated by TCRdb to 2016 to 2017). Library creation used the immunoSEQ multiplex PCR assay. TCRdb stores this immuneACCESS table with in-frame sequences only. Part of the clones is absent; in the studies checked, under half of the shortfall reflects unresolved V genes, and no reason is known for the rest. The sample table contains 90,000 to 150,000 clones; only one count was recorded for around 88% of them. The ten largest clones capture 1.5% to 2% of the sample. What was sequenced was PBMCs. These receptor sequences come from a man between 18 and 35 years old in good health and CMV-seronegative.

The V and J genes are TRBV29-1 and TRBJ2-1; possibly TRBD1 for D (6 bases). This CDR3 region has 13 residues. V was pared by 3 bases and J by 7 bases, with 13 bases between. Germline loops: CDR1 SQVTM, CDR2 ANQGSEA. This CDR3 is CSVDPTGFNEQFF. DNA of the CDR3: TGCAGCGTTGACCCGACAGGCTTTAATGAGCAGTTCTTC.

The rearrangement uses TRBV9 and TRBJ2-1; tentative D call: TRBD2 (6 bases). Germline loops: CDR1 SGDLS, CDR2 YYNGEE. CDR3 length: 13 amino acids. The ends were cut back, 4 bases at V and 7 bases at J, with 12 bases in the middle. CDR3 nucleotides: TGTGCCAGCAGCCTAGGGACTGAGAATGAGCAGTTCTTC. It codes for CASSLGTENEQFF.

CDR3 bases: TGCGCCAGCAGCTTGTTGGGAGAGGCCTACAATGAGCAGTTCTTC. Translated: CASSLLGEAYNEQFF. V gene TRBV5-1 combines with J gene TRBJ2-1, with D possibly being TRBD2 (5 bases). This CDR3 is 15 amino acids long. Germline CDR1 and CDR2: SGHRS and YFSETQ. The V and J ends lost 1 base and 2 bases respectively, with 10 bases between them.

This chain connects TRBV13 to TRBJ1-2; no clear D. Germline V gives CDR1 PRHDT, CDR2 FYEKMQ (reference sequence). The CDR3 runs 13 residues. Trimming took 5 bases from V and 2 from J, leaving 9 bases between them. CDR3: CASSPGINYGYTF. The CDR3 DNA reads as TGTGCCAGCAGCCCCGGGATAAACTATGGCTACACCTTC.

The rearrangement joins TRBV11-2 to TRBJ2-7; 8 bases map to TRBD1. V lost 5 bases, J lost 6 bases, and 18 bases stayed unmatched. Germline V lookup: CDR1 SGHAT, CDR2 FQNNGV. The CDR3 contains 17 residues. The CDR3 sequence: CASSTWPQTGVLVEQYF. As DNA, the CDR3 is TGTGCCAGCAGCACGTGGCCACAGACAGGGGTTTTGGTCGAGCAGTACTTC.

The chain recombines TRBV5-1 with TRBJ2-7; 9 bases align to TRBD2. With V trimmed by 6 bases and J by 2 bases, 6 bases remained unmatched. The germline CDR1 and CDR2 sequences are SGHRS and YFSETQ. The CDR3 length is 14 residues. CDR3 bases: TGCGCCAGCACTGAGGTAGCGGGAGCCTACGAGCAGTACTTC. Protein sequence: CASTEVAGAYEQYF.

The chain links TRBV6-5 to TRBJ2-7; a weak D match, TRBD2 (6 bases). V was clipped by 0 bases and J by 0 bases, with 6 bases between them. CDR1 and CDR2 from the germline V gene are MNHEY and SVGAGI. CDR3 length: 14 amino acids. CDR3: CASSYSGSSYEQYF. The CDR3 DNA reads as TGTGCCAGCAGTTACTCCGGGAGCTCCTACGAGCAGTACTTC.

Here the CDR3 DNA reads TGCGCCAGCAGCAGAATACCAGGCGTCGACGAGCAGTACTTC. Protein: CASSRIPGVDEQYF. The chain uses TRBV5-1 and TRBJ2-7; D is unclear. V was clipped by 4 bases and J by 5 bases, with 16 bases between them. The CDR3 length is 14 residues. CDR1 is SGHRS, CDR2 YFSETQ, per germline.

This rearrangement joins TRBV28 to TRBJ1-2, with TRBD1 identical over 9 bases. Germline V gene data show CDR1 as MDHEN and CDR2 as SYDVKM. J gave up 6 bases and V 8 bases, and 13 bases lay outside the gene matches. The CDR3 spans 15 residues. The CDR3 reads CASFEGTGTGNGYTF. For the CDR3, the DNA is TGTGCCAGCTTTGAGGGCACCGGGACAGGGAATGGCTACACCTTC.

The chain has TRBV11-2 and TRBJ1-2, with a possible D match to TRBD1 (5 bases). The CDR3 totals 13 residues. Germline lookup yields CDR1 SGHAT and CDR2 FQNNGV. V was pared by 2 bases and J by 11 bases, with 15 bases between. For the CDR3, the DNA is TGTGCCAGCAGCTTACCCCGGGGGACTTTTTACACCTTC. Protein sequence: CASSLPRGTFYTF.

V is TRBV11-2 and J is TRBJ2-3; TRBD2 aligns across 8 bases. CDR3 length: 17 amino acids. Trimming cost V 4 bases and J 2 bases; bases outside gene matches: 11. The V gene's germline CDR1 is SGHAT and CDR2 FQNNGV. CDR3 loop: CASSSRAVTSATDTQYF. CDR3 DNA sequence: TGTGCCAGCAGCTCGAGGGCGGTGACTAGCGCCACAGATACGCAGTATTTT.

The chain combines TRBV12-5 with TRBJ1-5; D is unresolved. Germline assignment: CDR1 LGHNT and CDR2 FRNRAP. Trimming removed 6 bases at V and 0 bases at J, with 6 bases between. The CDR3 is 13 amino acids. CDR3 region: CASGRDSNQPQHF. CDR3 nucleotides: TGTGCTAGTGGCCGAGATAGCAATCAGCCCCAGCATTTT.

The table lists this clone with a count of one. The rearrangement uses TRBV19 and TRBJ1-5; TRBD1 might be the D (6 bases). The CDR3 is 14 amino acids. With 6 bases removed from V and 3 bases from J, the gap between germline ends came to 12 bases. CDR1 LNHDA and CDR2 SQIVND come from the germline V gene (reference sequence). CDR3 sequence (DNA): TGTGCCAGTAGCGAAGGGGGAACCAATCAGCCCCAGCATTTT. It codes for CASSEGGTNQPQHF.

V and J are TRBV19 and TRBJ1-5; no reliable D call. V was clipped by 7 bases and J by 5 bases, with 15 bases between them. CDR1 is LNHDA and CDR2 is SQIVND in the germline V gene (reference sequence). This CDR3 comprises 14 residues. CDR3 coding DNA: TGTGCCAGTAAATCCCTATCGGAGGATCAGCCCCAGCATTTT. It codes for CASKSLSEDQPQHF.

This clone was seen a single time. CDR3 loop: CASSIVAGTSGGRETQYF. The DNA of the CDR3 is TGTGCCAGTAGTATAGTAGCCGGGACTAGCGGGGGCCGGGAGACCCAGTACTTC. The gene calls are TRBV19 and TRBJ2-5; 14 nucleotides match TRBD2. V trimming: 1 base; J trimming: 5 bases; junction bases outside the gene matches: 9. CDR3 length: 18 amino acids. Germline values: CDR1 LNHDA, CDR2 SQIVND (reference sequence).

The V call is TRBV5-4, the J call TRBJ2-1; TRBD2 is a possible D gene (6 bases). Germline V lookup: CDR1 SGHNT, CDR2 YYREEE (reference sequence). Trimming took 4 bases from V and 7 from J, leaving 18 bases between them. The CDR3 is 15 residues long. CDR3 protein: CASSRVLSGANEQFF. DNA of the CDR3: TGTGCCAGCAGCCGAGTTCTGTCGGGAGCAAATGAGCAGTTCTTC. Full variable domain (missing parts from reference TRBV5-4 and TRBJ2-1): ETGVTQSPTHLIKTRGQQVTLRCSSQSGHNTVSWYQQALGQGPQFIFQYYREEENGRGNFPPRFSGLQFPNYSSELNVNALELDDSALYLCASSRVLSGANEQFFGPGTRLTVL.

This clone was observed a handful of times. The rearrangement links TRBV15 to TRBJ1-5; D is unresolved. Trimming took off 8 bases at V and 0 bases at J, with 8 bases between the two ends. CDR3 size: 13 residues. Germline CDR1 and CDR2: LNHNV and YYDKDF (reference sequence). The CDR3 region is CATGRVSNQPQHF. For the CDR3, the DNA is TGTGCCACCGGGCGGGTTAGCAATCAGCCCCAGCATTTT. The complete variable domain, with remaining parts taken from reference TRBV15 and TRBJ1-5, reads DAMVIQNPRYQVTQFGKPVTLSCSQTLNHNVMYWYQQKSSQAPKLLFHYYDKDFNNEADTPDNFQSRRPNTSFCFLDIRSPGLGDTAMYLCATGRVSNQPQHFGDGTRLSIL.

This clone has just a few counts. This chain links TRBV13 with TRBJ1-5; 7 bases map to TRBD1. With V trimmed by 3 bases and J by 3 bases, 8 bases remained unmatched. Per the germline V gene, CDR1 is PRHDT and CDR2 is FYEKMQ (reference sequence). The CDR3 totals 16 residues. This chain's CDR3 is CASSFRQGNYNQPQHF. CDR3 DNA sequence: TGTGCCAGCAGCTTTCGACAGGGTAATTACAATCAGCCCCAGCATTTT.

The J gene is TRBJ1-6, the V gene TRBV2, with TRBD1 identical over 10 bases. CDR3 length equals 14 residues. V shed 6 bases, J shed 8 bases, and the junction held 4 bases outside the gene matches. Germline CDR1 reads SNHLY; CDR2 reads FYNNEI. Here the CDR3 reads CASSATGGYSPLHF. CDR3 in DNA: TGTGCCAGCAGCGCGACAGGGGGCTATTCACCCCTCCACTTT.

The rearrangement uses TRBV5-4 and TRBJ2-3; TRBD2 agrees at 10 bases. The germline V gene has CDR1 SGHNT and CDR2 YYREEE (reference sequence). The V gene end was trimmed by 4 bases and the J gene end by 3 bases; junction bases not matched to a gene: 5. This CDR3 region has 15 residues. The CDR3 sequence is CASSGLTSGTDTQYF. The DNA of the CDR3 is TGTGCCAGCAGCGGGCTGACTAGCGGGACAGATACGCAGTATTTT.

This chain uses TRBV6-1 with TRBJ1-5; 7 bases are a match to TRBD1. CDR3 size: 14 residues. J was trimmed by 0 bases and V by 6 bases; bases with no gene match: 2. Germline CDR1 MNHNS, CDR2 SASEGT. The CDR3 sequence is CASSNRGSNQPQHF. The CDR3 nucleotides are TGTGCCAGCAGCAACAGGGGTAGCAATCAGCCCCAGCATTTT.

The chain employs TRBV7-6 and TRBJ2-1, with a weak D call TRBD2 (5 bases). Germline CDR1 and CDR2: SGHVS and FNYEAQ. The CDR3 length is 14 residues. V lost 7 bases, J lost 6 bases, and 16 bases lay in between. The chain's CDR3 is CASKVDGILNEQFF. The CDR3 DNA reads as TGTGCCAGCAAAGTTGACGGGATTCTCAATGAGCAGTTCTTC.

CDR3 sequence (DNA): TGCAGCGTAAAGAGGGACAGCGGGAGTAGCGGGGAGCTGTTTTTT. Translated: CSVKRDSGSSGELFF. The chain carries TRBV29-1 and TRBJ2-2; possibly TRBD2 for D (8 bases). CDR1 and CDR2 (germline): SQVTM, ANQGSEA. Between the trimmed V and J ends, which lost 6 bases and 7 bases, there was a span of 21 bases. The CDR3 consists of 15 residues.